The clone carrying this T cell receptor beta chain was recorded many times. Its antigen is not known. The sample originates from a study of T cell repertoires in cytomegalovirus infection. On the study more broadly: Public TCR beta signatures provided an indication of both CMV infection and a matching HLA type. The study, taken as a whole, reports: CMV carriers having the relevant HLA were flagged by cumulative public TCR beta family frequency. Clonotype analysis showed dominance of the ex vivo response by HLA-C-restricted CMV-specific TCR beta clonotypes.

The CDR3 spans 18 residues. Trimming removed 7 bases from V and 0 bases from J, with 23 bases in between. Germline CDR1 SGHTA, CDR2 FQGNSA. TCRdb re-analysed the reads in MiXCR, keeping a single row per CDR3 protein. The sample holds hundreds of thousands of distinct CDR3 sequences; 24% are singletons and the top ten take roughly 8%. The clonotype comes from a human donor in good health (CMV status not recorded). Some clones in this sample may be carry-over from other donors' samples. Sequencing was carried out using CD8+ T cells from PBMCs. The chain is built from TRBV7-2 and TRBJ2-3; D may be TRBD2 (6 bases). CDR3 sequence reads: CASIDGPGTQASTDTQYF. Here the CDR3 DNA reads TGTGCCAGCATCGATGGGCCAGGGACTCAGGCTAGCACAGATACGCAGTATTTT.